The clone carrying this T cell receptor (beta chain) was picked up a small number of times. The repertoire was sequenced with immunoSEQ multiplex PCR; TCRdb's copy has only in-frame clones and lacks some. The sample comprises 190,000 or so clones, around 90% of which are singletons, and 2% to 2.5% rests with the top ten. The cohort comprised adults aged about 18 to 100 years residing in about two dozen US areas. The sample is drawn from a study of blood T cell repertoires in COVID-19. The germline V gene has CDR1 GTSNPN and CDR2 SVGIG (reference sequence). CDR3 length: 20 amino acids. V dropped 8 bases and J dropped 0 bases, with 29 bases sitting between them.

This TCR was recovered from a woman in her twenties or thirties who had recovered from COVID-19. The specimen sequenced was PBMCs or T cells enriched from blood (not recorded which). This chain links TRBV30 with TRBJ1-6; D possibly corresponds to TRBD1 (6 bases). In DNA form, the CDR3 reads TGTGCCGCGATCCGACGGGACAAGCTTACCCAGAGCTCCTATAATTCACCCCTCCACTTT. This codes for CAAIRRDKLTQSSYNSPLHF.